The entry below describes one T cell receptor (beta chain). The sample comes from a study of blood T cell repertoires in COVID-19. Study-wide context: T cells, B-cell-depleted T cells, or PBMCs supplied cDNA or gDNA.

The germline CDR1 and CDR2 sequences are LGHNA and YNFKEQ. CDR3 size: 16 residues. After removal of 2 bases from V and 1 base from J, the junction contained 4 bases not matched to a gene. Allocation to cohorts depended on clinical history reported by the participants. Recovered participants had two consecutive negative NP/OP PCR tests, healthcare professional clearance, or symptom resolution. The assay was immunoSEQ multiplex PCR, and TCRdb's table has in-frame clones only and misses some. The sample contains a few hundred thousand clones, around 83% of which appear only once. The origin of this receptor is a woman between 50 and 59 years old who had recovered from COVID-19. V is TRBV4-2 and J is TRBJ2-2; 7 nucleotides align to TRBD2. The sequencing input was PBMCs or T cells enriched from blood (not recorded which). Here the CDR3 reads CASSQRLAENTGELFF. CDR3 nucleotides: TGTGCCAGCAGCCAAAGGCTAGCGGAGAACACCGGGGAGCTGTTTTTT.